The clone carrying this TCR beta chain was found many times. Its antigen is unidentified. The data are from a study of neurological immune-mediated disorders. TCRdb fed the 5' RACE reads into MiXCR, producing one record per CDR3 protein. The data show 20,000 to 25,000 distinct CDR3 sequences, about 13% seen once. Where libraries were unsorted, they were derived from 2 million PBMCs stored at -80 degrees C. This CDR3 has 13 residues. Trimming stripped 6 bases from V and 0 bases from J, with 6 bases between. In germline, CDR1 is SGHNT, CDR2 YYREEE (reference sequence). Broader study findings: Among expanded clones, no CDR3 amino acid sequences were shared across subjects, a pattern suggesting private repertoires in all groups.

Specimen: PBMCs. The V and J genes are TRBV5-4 and TRBJ2-2; the D is unclear. The clonotype was recovered from a woman aged 55-75 years with HTLV-1-associated myelopathy (HAM/TSP). DNA of the CDR3: TGTGCCAGCAAATCAACGAACACCGGGGAGCTGTTTTTT. This encodes CASKSTNTGELFF.